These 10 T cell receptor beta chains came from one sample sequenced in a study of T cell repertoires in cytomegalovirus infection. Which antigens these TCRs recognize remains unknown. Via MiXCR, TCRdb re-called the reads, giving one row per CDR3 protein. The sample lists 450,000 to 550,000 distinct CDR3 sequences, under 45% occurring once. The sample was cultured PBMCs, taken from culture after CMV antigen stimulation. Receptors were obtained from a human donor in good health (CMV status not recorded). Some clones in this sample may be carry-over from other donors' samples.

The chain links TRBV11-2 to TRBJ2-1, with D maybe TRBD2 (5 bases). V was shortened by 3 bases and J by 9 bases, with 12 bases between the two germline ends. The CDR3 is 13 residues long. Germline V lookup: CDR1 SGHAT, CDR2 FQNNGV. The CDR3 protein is CASSFSFGSEQFF. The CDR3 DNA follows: TGTGCCAGCAGCTTTTCTTTTGGGAGTGAGCAGTTCTTC. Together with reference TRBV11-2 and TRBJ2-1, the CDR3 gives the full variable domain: EAGVAQSPRYKIIEKRQSVAFWCNPISGHATLYWYQQILGQGPKLLIQFQNNGVVDDSQLPKDRFSAERLKGVDSTLKIQPAKLEDSAVYLCASSFSFGSEQFFGPGTRLTVL.

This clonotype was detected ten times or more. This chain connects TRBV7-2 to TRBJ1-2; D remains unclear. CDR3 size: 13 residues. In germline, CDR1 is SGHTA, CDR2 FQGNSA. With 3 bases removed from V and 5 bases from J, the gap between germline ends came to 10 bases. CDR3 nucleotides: TGTGCCAGCAGCTTTTTAGTCGGGTATGGCTACACCTTC. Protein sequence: CASSFLVGYGYTF.

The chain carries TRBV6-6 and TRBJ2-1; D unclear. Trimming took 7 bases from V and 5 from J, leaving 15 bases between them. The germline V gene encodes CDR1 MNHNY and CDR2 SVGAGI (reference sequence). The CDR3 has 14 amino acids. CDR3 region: CASTKRGKNNEQFF. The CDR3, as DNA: TGTGCCAGCACAAAGCGAGGAAAAAACAATGAGCAGTTCTTC.

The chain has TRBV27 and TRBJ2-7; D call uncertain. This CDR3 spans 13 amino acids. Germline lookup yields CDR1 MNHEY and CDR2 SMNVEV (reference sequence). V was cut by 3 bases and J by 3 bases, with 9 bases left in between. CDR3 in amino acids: CASSFGFSYEQYF. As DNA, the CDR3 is TGTGCCAGCAGTTTTGGTTTTAGCTACGAGCAGTACTTC.

CDR3 protein: CASSPTIFANEQFF. The DNA of the CDR3 is TGTGCCAGCAGCCCGACCATTTTCGCCAATGAGCAGTTCTTC. The chain links TRBV7-2 to TRBJ2-1; D gene uncertain. The CDR3 length is 14 residues. The germline CDR1 and CDR2 sequences are SGHTA and FQGNSA. The V gene lost 5 bases and the J gene lost 6 bases, with 14 bases spanning the gap.

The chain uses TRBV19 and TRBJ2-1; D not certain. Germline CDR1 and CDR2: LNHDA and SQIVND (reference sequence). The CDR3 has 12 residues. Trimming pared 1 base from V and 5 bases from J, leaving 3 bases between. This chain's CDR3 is CASSIADNEQFF. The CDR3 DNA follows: TGTGCCAGTAGTATAGCGGACAATGAGCAGTTCTTC.

The chain's CDR3 is CASSSGVGWENIQYF. The CDR3 DNA follows: TGTGCCAGCAGTTCAGGGGTTGGTTGGGAAAACATTCAGTACTTC. The chain combines TRBV25-1 with TRBJ2-4; TRBD1 is a possible D gene (6 bases). The germline gives CDR1 MGHDK, CDR2 SYGVNS. V was shortened by 5 bases and J by 5 bases, with 16 bases between the two germline ends. The CDR3 spans 15 residues.

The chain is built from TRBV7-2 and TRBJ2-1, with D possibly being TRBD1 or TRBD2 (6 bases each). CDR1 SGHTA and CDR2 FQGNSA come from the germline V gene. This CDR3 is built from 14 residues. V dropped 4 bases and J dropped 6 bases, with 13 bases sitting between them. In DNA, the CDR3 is TGTGCCAGCAGCTCCCCCGGGGGCCGCAATGAGCAGTTCTTC. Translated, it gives CASSSPGGRNEQFF.

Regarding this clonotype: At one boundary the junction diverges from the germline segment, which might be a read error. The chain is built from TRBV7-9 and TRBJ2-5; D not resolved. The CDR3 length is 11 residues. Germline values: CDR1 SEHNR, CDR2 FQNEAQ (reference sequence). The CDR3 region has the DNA TGTGCCAGCAGCGCCCGAGAGACCCCGTACTTC. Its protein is CASSARETPYF.

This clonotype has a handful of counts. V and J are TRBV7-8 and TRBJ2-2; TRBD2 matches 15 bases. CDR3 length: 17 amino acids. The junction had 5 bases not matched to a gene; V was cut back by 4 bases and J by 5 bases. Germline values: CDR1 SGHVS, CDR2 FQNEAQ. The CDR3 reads CASSSGLAGGRTGELFF. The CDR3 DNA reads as TGTGCCAGCAGCTCCGGACTAGCGGGAGGGAGGACCGGGGAGCTGTTTTTT.